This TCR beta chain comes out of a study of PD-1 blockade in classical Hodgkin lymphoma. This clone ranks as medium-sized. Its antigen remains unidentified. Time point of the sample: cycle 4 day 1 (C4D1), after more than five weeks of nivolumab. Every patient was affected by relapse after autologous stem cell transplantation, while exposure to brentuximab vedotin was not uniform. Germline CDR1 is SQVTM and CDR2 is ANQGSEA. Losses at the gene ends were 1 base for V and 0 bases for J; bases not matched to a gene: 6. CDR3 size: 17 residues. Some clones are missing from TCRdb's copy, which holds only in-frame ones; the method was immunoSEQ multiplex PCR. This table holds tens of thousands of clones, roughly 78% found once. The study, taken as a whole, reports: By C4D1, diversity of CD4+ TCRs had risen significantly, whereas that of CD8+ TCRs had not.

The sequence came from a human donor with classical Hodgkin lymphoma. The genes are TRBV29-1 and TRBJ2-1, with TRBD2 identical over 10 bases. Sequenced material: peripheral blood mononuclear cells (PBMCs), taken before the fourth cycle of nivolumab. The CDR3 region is CSVEGGTSDSSYNEQFF. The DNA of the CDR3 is TGCAGCGTTGAAGGCGGGACTAGCGATAGCTCCTACAATGAGCAGTTCTTC.